The 21 T cell receptor beta chains below all came from one sample that was sequenced in a study of blood T cell repertoires in COVID-19. The data were produced by immunoSEQ multiplex PCR, yet TCRdb's version contains in-frame clones alone and is incomplete. The table lists around 360,000 clones, roughly 87% of them singletons, with 2.5% to 3.5% in the top ten. The sequenced material came from PBMCs or T cells enriched from blood (not recorded which). The receptors were gathered from a woman aged 25 to 39 who had recovered from COVID-19.

This clone has a single count. The chain is built from TRBV11-2 and TRBJ2-7, with 8 positions matching TRBD1. CDR3 size: 14 residues. With 4 bases clipped from V and 0 bases from J, the junction kept 2 bases outside the gene matches. CDR1 is SGHAT, CDR2 FQNNGV, per germline. The CDR3 here is CASSSDRDSYEQYF. In nucleotides, the CDR3 is TGTGCCAGCAGCTCGGACAGGGACTCCTACGAGCAGTACTTC.

A few counts support this clone. The genes are TRBV2 and TRBJ1-5, with TRBD1 matching over 8 bases. The germline CDR1 and CDR2 sequences are SNHLY and FYNNEI. The CDR3 is made up of 16 amino acids. Trimming removed 4 bases from V and 2 bases from J; junction bases left unmatched: 7. CDR3 bases: TGTGCCAGCAGTGGGCAGGGGGCGCAAGGCAATCAGCCCCAGCATTTT. Its protein is CASSGQGAQGNQPQHF.

V usage is TRBV15 and J usage is TRBJ2-7, with 7 bases identical to TRBD2. The CDR3 sequence is 13 residues long. CDR1 LNHNV and CDR2 YYDKDF come from the germline V gene (reference sequence). V shed 4 bases and J 5 bases; nucleotides not matched to a gene: 5. CDR3 loop: CATSTKGGDEQYF. As DNA, the CDR3 is TGTGCCACCAGCACCAAGGGAGGGGACGAGCAGTACTTC.

V is TRBV2 and J is TRBJ2-1, with D possibly being TRBD2 (5 bases). The CDR3 is 14 residues long. Trimming removed 6 bases at V and 5 bases at J, with 14 bases between. Germline values: CDR1 SNHLY, CDR2 FYNNEI. Here the CDR3 DNA reads TGTGCCAGCAGGAGTGGGGAGCAAGACAATGAGCAGTTCTTC. Its protein product is CASRSGEQDNEQFF.

The table lists this clone with a few counts. The chain employs TRBV15 and TRBJ1-5, with D hard to call. With 6 bases removed from V and 4 bases from J, the gap between germline ends came to 10 bases. CDR1 is LNHNV and CDR2 is YYDKDF in the germline V gene (reference sequence). This CDR3 region has 13 residues. The CDR3 loop is CATSPVLNQPQHF. The CDR3 bases are TGTGCCACCAGTCCCGTTCTGAATCAGCCCCAGCATTTT.

The rearrangement uses TRBV18 and TRBJ2-7, with 9 nucleotides matching TRBD2. J lost 5 bases, V lost 4 bases, and 6 bases had no gene match. Germline V lookup: CDR1 KGHSH, CDR2 LQKENI. CDR3 size: 14 residues. This CDR3 is CASSLSGSGDEQYF. CDR3 sequence (DNA): TGTGCCAGCTCACTTAGCGGGAGTGGCGACGAGCAGTACTTC.

This clone has just one count. This chain uses TRBV6-5 with TRBJ2-1; TRBD2 might be the D (6 bases). CDR1 is MNHEY and CDR2 is SVGAGI in the germline V gene. The ends were cut back, 7 bases at V and 9 bases at J, with 19 bases in the middle. This CDR3 is 14 amino acids long. CDR3 loop: CASNLGGASGEQFF. The CDR3 region has the DNA TGTGCCAGCAATTTGGGGGGAGCGTCTGGTGAGCAGTTCTTC.

This rearrangement joins TRBV4-1 to TRBJ1-4, with TRBD1 as a possible D gene (5 bases). V was cut by 3 bases and J by 4 bases, with 27 bases left in between. This CDR3 comprises 20 residues. Germline assignment: CDR1 MGHRA and CDR2 YSYEKL. The CDR3 bases are TGCGCCAGCAGCCAGACCTACTGGGGCGGCCTTTTTGGGTTTAATGAAAAACTGTTTTTT. Amino acids: CASSQTYWGGLFGFNEKLFF.

This clone was counted only a few times. The gene calls are TRBV19 and TRBJ1-5; D ambiguous. This CDR3 comprises 13 residues. Germline V CDR1 and CDR2: LNHDA, SQIVND (reference sequence). V shed 3 bases and J shed 8 bases, with 11 bases lying between them. The CDR3 region has the DNA TGTGCCAGTAGTATTGATGTTGAGGAGCCCCAGCATTTT. It codes for CASSIDVEEPQHF.

The CDR3: CASRIGVAEAFF. The CDR3 DNA reads as TGTGCCAGCAGAATAGGGGTGGCTGAAGCTTTCTTT. This chain uses TRBV28 with TRBJ1-1; tentative D call: TRBD1 (5 bases). CDR1 is MDHEN and CDR2 is SYDVKM in the germline V gene. CDR3 length equals 12 residues. V lost 6 bases to trimming and J lost 6 bases, with 11 bases between them.

This clone appeared a single time. The J gene is TRBJ2-5, the V gene TRBV9, with D perhaps matching TRBD2 (6 bases). Germline loops: CDR1 SGDLS, CDR2 YYNGEE. The CDR3 is 13 amino acids. The germline V and J ends were trimmed by 3 bases and 2 bases, with 8 bases remaining between them. The CDR3 protein is CASSGGGQETQYF. The CDR3 bases are TGTGCCAGCAGCGGGGGAGGACAAGAGACCCAGTACTTC. Full variable domain (outside the CDR3, taken from reference TRBV9 and TRBJ2-5): DSGVTQTPKHLITATGQRVTLRCSPRSGDLSVYWYQQSLDQGLQFLIQYYNGEERAKGNILERFSAQQFPDLHSELNLSSLELGDSALYFCASSGGGQETQYFGPGTRLLVL.

This clone has only one observation. This chain uses TRBV7-6 with TRBJ2-7; possible D gene TRBD2, 5 bases. The CDR3 loop spans 15 amino acids. Trimming stripped 4 bases from V and 7 bases from J, with 20 bases between. Germline CDR1 and CDR2: SGHVS and FNYEAQ. CDR3 coding DNA: TGTGCCAGCAGCTCTCTTGACTCCAAAGGGAGTGAGCAGTACTTC. Protein product: CASSSLDSKGSEQYF.

This chain connects TRBV27 to TRBJ2-2; TRBD1 matches at 10 bases. CDR1 is MNHEY and CDR2 is SMNVEV in the germline V gene (reference sequence). J gave up 4 bases and V 3 bases, and 2 bases lay outside the gene matches. The CDR3 is made up of 15 amino acids. CDR3 bases: TGTGCCAGCAGTTTCAGGACAGGGGGCACCGGGGAGCTGTTTTTT. It codes for CASSFRTGGTGELFF.

The table lists this clone with a few counts. The rearrangement uses TRBV13 and TRBJ2-7; tentatively, D is TRBD2 (6 bases). Trimming left V 0 bases short and J 0 bases short, with 9 bases between. CDR1 and CDR2 from the germline V gene are PRHDT and FYEKMQ (reference sequence). The CDR3 spans 15 residues. The CDR3 here is CASSLGAGLSYEQYF. The CDR3 nucleotides read TGTGCCAGCAGCTTAGGGGCGGGGCTCTCCTACGAGCAGTACTTC. The full variable domain, in which reference TRBV13 and TRBJ2-7 provide the parts outside the CDR3, is AAGVIQSPRHLIKEKRETATLKCYPIPRHDTVYWYQQGPGQDPQFLISFYEKMQSDKGSIPDRFSAQQFSDYHSELNMSSLELGDSALYFCASSLGAGLSYEQYFGPGTRLTVT.

The chain carries TRBV27 and TRBJ2-7; the D gene is possibly TRBD1 (6 bases). Per the germline V gene, CDR1 is MNHEY and CDR2 is SMNVEV (reference sequence). The CDR3 is 14 residues long. The germline V and J ends were trimmed by 6 bases and 3 bases, with 15 bases remaining between them. The CDR3 DNA reads TGTGCCAGCAGGGGTTCTCGAGGGGGCTACGAGCAGTACTTC. It yields the protein CASRGSRGGYEQYF.

This clone was recorded only once. J is TRBJ2-3 and V is TRBV5-6; the match to TRBD2 covers 7 bases. The CDR3 is made up of 15 amino acids. Per the germline V gene, CDR1 is SGHDT and CDR2 is YYEEEE. The trim removed 2 bases at V and 4 bases at J, leaving 7 bases unmatched. The CDR3, as DNA: TGTGCCAGCAGCTTTACTAACAGCGGGGCAGATACGCAGTATTTT. Its protein product is CASSFTNSGADTQYF.

The chain has TRBV11-2 and TRBJ2-3, with 8 bases fitting TRBD2. J gave up 8 bases and V 0 bases, and 7 bases lay outside the gene matches. This CDR3 has 15 amino acids. CDR1 is SGHAT and CDR2 is FQNNGV in the germline V gene. CDR3 in amino acids: CASSLDSSAGATQYF. The CDR3 DNA reads as TGTGCCAGCAGCTTAGATTCTTCAGCGGGAGCTACGCAGTATTTT. The entire variable domain, with the rest obtained from reference TRBV11-2 and TRBJ2-3, is as follows: EAGVAQSPRYKIIEKRQSVAFWCNPISGHATLYWYQQILGQGPKLLIQFQNNGVVDDSQLPKDRFSAERLKGVDSTLKIQPAKLEDSAVYLCASSLDSSAGATQYFGPGTRLTVL.

This rearrangement joins TRBV2 to TRBJ1-1, with 10 bases that match TRBD1. Germline-derived CDR1 and CDR2 are SNHLY and FYNNEI. CDR3 length: 14 residues. The trim removed 4 bases at V and 3 bases at J, leaving 2 bases unmatched. The CDR3 DNA follows: TGTGCCAGCAGTGGACAGGGGGCGCACACTGAAGCTTTCTTT. Protein: CASSGQGAHTEAFF.

This clone has only a few counts. The gene calls are TRBV6-5 and TRBJ1-2, with TRBD1 matching over 7 bases. This CDR3 comprises 12 residues. Germline-derived CDR1 and CDR2 are MNHEY and SVGAGI. Trimming took 10 bases from V and 8 from J; bases not matched to a gene: 10. CDR3 sequence (DNA): TGTGCCACCCGACAGGGTTTAGACGGCTACACCTTC. Its protein product is CATRQGLDGYTF.

The genes are TRBV29-1 and TRBJ2-3; 13 positions match TRBD2. CDR3 size: 13 residues. Germline CDR1 is SQVTM and CDR2 is ANQGSEA. Trimming at V came to 7 bases and at J to 4 bases, leaving 2 bases not matched to a gene. CDR3 nucleotide sequence: TGCAGCGGAACTAGCGGGGGGGCAGATACGCAGTATTTT. Its translation: CSGTSGGADTQYF.

As concerns this clone: Other DNA sequences in the same sample also yield this CDR3. The J gene is TRBJ2-7, the V gene TRBV7-9; 10 nucleotides agree with TRBD1. CDR3 length: 15 residues. Trimming at V came to 5 bases and at J to 4 bases, leaving 8 bases not matched to a gene. CDR1 SEHNR and CDR2 FQNEAQ come from the germline V gene (reference sequence). The DNA of the CDR3 is TGTGCCAGCAGCCCCCGGGACAGGGGTTCTTACGAGCAGTACTTC. It translates to CASSPRDRGSYEQYF.